This T cell receptor (beta chain) comes out of a study of blood T cells in healthy people across ages. General observations from the study: In older individuals, TCR beta diversity per million T cells was lower, falling roughly linearly with age.

The authors ran a second PCR of 7 to 11 cycles using a sample-barcoded 5' primer and a J-beta primer mix. Every cDNA was tagged by a template-switch adaptor with 12 random nucleotides. TCRdb used MiXCR to reprocess the 5' RACE reads, holding one entry per CDR3 protein. In the table there are about 830,000 distinct CDR3 sequences, roughly 50% of which are singletons. Note on this clonotype: Antigen: not known.

There are 14 residues in the CDR3. Trimming left V 2 bases short and J 3 bases short, with 11 bases between. Germline V gene data show CDR1 as MGHDK and CDR2 as SYGVNS. Sequenced input: blood. This TCR derives from a man younger than 40 in good health. The chain couples TRBV25-1 to TRBJ2-7, with D perhaps being TRBD1 or TRBD2 (5 bases each). CDR3 sequence reads: CASSERDGGYEQYF. The CDR3 bases are TGTGCCAGCAGTGAACGGGATGGGGGCTACGAGCAGTACTTC.